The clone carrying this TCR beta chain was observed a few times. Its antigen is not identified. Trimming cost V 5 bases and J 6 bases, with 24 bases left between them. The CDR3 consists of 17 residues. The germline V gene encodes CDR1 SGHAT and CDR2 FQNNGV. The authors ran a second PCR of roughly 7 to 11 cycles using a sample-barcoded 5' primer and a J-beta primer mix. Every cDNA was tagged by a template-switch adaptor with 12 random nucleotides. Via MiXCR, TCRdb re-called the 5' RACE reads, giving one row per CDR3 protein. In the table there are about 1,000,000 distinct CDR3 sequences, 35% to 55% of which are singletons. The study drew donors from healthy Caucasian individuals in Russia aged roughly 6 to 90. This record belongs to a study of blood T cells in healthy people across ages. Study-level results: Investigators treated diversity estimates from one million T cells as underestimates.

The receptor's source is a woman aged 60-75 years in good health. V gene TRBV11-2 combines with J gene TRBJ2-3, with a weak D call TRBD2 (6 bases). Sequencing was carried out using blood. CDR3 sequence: CASSPQAGPFGLDTQYF. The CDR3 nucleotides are TGTGCCAGCAGCCCCCAGGCGGGGCCGTTTGGTTTGGATACGCAGTATTTT.